This T cell receptor beta chain was documented in a study of blood T cells in healthy people across ages. Study outcomes and limitations: With unsorted PBMCs, a conclusive comparison of naive versus antigen-experienced cells was not possible.

This clonotype was recorded a few times. Its specificity is unknown. A second PCR of roughly 6 to 12 cycles used a sample-barcoded 5' primer and a J-beta primer mix. MiXCR, run by TCRdb on the 5' RACE reads, gives a single entry per CDR3 protein. The data contain about 540,000 distinct CDR3 sequences, more than 20% of them seen just once; the ten biggest clones take up 8.7%. The sample was also reused in another study, on T cells of mothers and their children. That source notes: The donor cohort consisted of a few healthy Caucasian mothers and their six children. At a rate of approximately 1.4 ug per 15 ul, cDNA synthesis received all of the extracted RNA.

This receptor was identified in a boy aged 5 to 17 in good health. Sequenced material: blood.

CDR3 in amino acids: CASSHGAGELFF. CDR3 sequence (DNA): TGTGCCAGCAGCCATGGGGCCGGGGAGCTGTTTTTT. The gene calls are TRBV28 and TRBJ2-2, with no clear D. Germline CDR1 is MDHEN and CDR2 is SYDVKM. Trimming shortened V by 6 bases and J by 6 bases, and 8 bases separated the two germline ends. The CDR3 is 12 amino acids. The variable domain in full, with the rest retrieved from reference TRBV28 and TRBJ2-2, is DVKVTQSSRYLVKRTGEKVFLECVQDMDHENMFWYRQDPGLGLRLIYFSYDVKMKEKGDIPEGYSVSREKKERFSLILESASTNQTSMYLCASSHGAGELFFGEGSRLTVL.